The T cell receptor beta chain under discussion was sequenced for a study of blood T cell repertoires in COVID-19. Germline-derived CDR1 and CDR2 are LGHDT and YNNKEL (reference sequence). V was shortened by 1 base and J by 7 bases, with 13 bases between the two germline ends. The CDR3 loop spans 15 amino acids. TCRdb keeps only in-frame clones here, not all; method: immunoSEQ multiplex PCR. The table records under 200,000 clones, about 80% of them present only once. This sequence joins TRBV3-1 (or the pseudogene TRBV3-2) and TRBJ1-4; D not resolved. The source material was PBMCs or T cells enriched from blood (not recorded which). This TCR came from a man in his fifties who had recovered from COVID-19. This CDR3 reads CASSQVRGLGEKLFF. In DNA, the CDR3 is TGTGCCAGCAGCCAAGTGAGAGGGTTGGGTGAAAAACTGTTTTTT.